This T cell receptor (beta chain) was sequenced in a study of shared clonotypes between healthy human individuals. Looking at the study overall: Per donor, CD8 memory used one plate, CD8 naive used two, CD4 memory used three and CD4 naive used three.

CD45RO-negative cells were positively selected for CCR7, leaving out terminally differentiated effector memory CD45RA+ cells. Sequenced by immunoSEQ multiplex PCR; TCRdb stores in-frame clones only, minus some. This sample has approximately 2,200,000 clones; approximately 94% occur once, and the top ten carry roughly 1.7%. Per the germline V gene, CDR1 is MDHEN and CDR2 is SYDVKM. This CDR3 region has 14 residues. V lost 1 base, J lost 1 base, and 4 bases lay in between. A note on this clone: The sample holds other DNA sequences that translate to the same CDR3.

Sequences were obtained from naive CD8+ T cells from PBMCs. The chain is built from TRBV28 and TRBJ2-2, with D unclear. The clonotype was recovered from a man aged 18 to 29 in good health. Some clones in this sample may be carry-over from other donors' samples. CDR3 loop: CASSLLVNTGELFF. Here the CDR3 DNA reads TGTGCCAGCAGTTTATTAGTGAACACCGGGGAGCTGTTTTTT.